This T cell receptor beta chain was captured in a study of CD8 T cells in Susac syndrome. With random hexamers, roughly 0.5 to 1 ug RNA was reverse transcribed. Multiplex immunoSEQ PCR targeted 54 Vbeta and 13 Jbeta TCR beta segments. TCRdb reanalysed the immunoSEQ multiplex PCR reads using MiXCR and keeps one entry per CDR3 protein. The table has 90,000 to 150,000 distinct CDR3 sequences, 93% seen once. The germline CDR1 and CDR2 sequences are DFQATT and SNEGSKA (reference sequence). J was trimmed by 1 base and V by 1 base; bases with no gene match: 6. This CDR3 spans 15 amino acids. V gene TRBV20-1 combines with J gene TRBJ2-5, with 7 bases lining up with TRBD2. The specimen was CD4+ T cells from PBMCs. This receptor was obtained from a human donor with multiple sclerosis. The CDR3 coding sequence is TGCAGTGCTAGAGGACCGGGACTACCCCAAGAGACCCAGTACTTC. Translating gives CSARGPGLPQETQYF.